A selection of T cell receptor beta chains follows, all from one sample in a study of CD8 T cells in ankylosing spondylitis. TCRdb passed the 5' RACE reads through MiXCR, listing each CDR3 protein once. The sample has 450,000 to 550,000 distinct CDR3 sequences, approximately 5% seen once. The sample taken for sequencing was blood, either unsorted or a sorted T cell fraction (not recorded which). The receptors shown here come from a male donor with ankylosing spondylitis. Both conserved end residues are part of each CDR3. Each record gives: V gene, clone size, D gene, J gene, CDR3 length, CDR3 DNA, CDR3 protein. A D gene is named only where the DNA matches it firmly. The size of a clone is reported for some rows only, either as once, few or many, or as a class for expanded clones.

>TRBV5-1|many|.|TRBJ2-1|13
TGTGCCAGCAGCTTAGGACAGTACAATGAGCAGTTCTTC
CASSLGQYNEQFF
>TRBV29-1|many|.|TRBJ1-2|12
TGCAGCGTTGAGATGCCAGGGGATGGCTACACCTTC
CSVEMPGDGYTF
>TRBV24-1|many|TRBD1|TRBJ2-3|15
TGTGCCACCAGTGATTTTGGACAGGGGAAGGATACGCAGTATTTT
CATSDFGQGKDTQYF
>TRBV12-3/TRBV12-4|many|.|TRBJ1-3|15
TGTGCCAGCACTTTTCGGGGGAGCTCTGGAAACACCATATATTTT
CASTFRGSSGNTIYF
>TRBV7-9|.|.|TRBJ2-4|15
TGTGCCAGCAGCCCAACAAGTTGCGCCAAAAACATTCAGTACTTC
CASSPTSCAKNIQYF
>TRBV5-1|many|TRBD1|TRBJ1-1|15
TGCGCCAGCAGCTCGGTCCCGGGACAGGGTAGTGAAGCTTTCTTT
CASSSVPGQGSEAFF
>TRBV7-2|many|TRBD1|TRBJ2-3|17
TGTGCCAGCAGCCCCGGACAGGGACGAACTAGCACAGATACGCAGTATTTT
CASSPGQGRTSTDTQYF
>TRBV10-2|many|.|TRBJ1-1|12
TGCGCCAGCAGTGAACGACAGCTAGAAGCTTTCTTT
CASSERQLEAFF
>TRBV29-1|many|TRBD1|TRBJ1-5|13
TGCAGCGTTGGACAGGGGCTCAATCAGCCCCAGCATTTT
CSVGQGLNQPQHF
>TRBV24-1|many|.|TRBJ2-5|14
TGTGCCACCAGTGATCCAGGCAGGGAAGAGACCCAGTACTTC
CATSDPGREETQYF
>TRBV5-1|many|TRBD2|TRBJ2-3|16
TGCGCCAGCAGCCTGAGCGGGACTAGCTTGGTAGATACGCAGTATTTT
CASSLSGTSLVDTQYF
>TRBV11-2|few|TRBD2|TRBJ2-5|16
TGTGCCAGCAGCTTAGGGATTACTAGCGGAGAAGAGAACCAGTACTTC
CASSLGITSGEENQYF
>TRBV20-1|many|.|TRBJ1-5|14
TGCAGTGCCACGGTAGGGGGTAGCAATCAGCCCCAGCATTTT
CSATVGGSNQPQHF
>TRBV10-2|many|.|TRBJ2-3|11
TGCGCCAGCAGGAGCCCAGATACGCAGTATTTT
CASRSPDTQYF
>TRBV29-1|many|.|TRBJ1-5|12
TGCAGCGTTGGGACGGTCAATCAGCCCCAGCATTTT
CSVGTVNQPQHF
>TRBV6-4|many|.|TRBJ2-1|19
TGTGCCAGCAGTGACGGGTTCCCCCTTTCGGGGGCGAACTACAATGAGCAGTTCTTC
CASSDGFPLSGANYNEQFF
>TRBV14|.|TRBD2|TRBJ2-1|16
TGTGCCAGCAGCCAATGGATTAGCGGGAACTACAATGAGCAGTTCTTC
CASSQWISGNYNEQFF
>TRBV20-1|many|.|TRBJ1-1|14
TGCAGTGCTAGAGATTTTAGGGTAAACACTGAAGCTTTCTTT
CSARDFRVNTEAFF
>TRBV28|.|.|TRBJ2-5|15
TGTGCCAGCAGTTTGCCTCCAGGGCAGGGAGAGACCCAGTACTTC
CASSLPPGQGETQYF
>TRBV28|many|.|TRBJ1-2|14
TGTGCCAGCAGCCAAGCGAGGGTAACCTATGGCTACACCTTC
CASSQARVTYGYTF
>TRBV7-2|many|.|TRBJ1-4|14
TGTGCCAGCAGTTACATTGCAACTAATGAAAAACTGTTTTTT
CASSYIATNEKLFF
>TRBV20-1|many|.|TRBJ2-5|14
TGCAGTGCTAGAGCCCCCGCAGGGATGTGGACCCAGTACTTC
CSARAPAGMWTQYF
>TRBV20-1|many|.|TRBJ1-2|11
TGCAGTGCCCCGACAGGTCCTGGCTACACCTTC
CSAPTGPGYTF
>TRBV9|.|TRBD2|TRBJ2-3|16
TGTGCCAGCAGCGCGGGACTAGCGGCCAGCACAGATACGCAGTATTTT
CASSAGLAASTDTQYF
>TRBV4-2|many|TRBD1|TRBJ2-5|15
TGTGCCAGCAGCCTCGGACAGGGATCGCAAGAGACCCAGTACTTC
CASSLGQGSQETQYF
>TRBV20-1|many|TRBD2|TRBJ2-3|14
TGCAGTGCCTTGACTAGCGGGTGGGGAGATACGCAGTATTTT
CSALTSGWGDTQYF
>TRBV15|many|.|TRBJ1-1|16
TGTGCCACCAGCAGTGAATCTCGGTTTGGGCACACTGAAGCTTTCTTT
CATSSESRFGHTEAFF
>TRBV10-3|few|TRBD1|TRBJ2-1|15
TGTGCCATCAGCCCCGCCGGGACAGGGGTCCATGAGCAGTTCTTC
CAISPAGTGVHEQFF
>TRBV6-2/TRBV6-3|many|.|TRBJ1-5|16
TGTGCCAGCAGGGGTACTTTGGACTCTCGTTTAGAGCCCCAGCATTTT
CASRGTLDSRLEPQHF
>TRBV27|.|.|TRBJ2-7|14
TGTGCCAGCAGTCCCTGGGCAGGGGGAGGAGAGCAGTACTTC
CASSPWAGGGEQYF
>TRBV6-4|few|TRBD2|TRBJ2-1|14
TGTGCCAGCAGAAGGACTAGCGGGGGAGGCGAGCAGTTCTTC
CASRRTSGGGEQFF
>TRBV5-5|few|.|TRBJ1-1|14
TGTGCCAGCGGGAGAGGTTACAGAAACACTGAAGCTTTCTTT
CASGRGYRNTEAFF
>TRBV20-1|many|.|TRBJ2-3|14
TGCAGTGCTAGAGACCCCCGGGCCACAGATACGCAGTATTTT
CSARDPRATDTQYF
>TRBV13|.|TRBD2|TRBJ2-1|16
TGTGCCAGCAGCCCCCTCCCAGCGGGAAGCAACAATGAGCAGTTCTTC
CASSPLPAGSNNEQFF
>TRBV24-1|many|TRBD2|TRBJ2-1|16
TGTGCCACCAGTGGCTCGGGACTAGATGGGGACAATGAGCAGTTCTTC
CATSGSGLDGDNEQFF
>TRBV7-9|many|TRBD1|TRBJ1-3|14
TGTGCCAGCACTTGGGACAGCTCTGGAAACACCATATATTTT
CASTWDSSGNTIYF
>TRBV6-1|many|TRBD1|TRBJ1-5|17
TGTGCCAGCAGTACAGGGGGACAGCCATATAGCAATCAGCCCCAGCATTTT
CASSTGGQPYSNQPQHF
>TRBV5-1|many|TRBD2|TRBJ2-1|15
TGCGCCAGCAGCCAGGGACTAGACCAATACAATGAGCAGTTCTTC
CASSQGLDQYNEQFF
>TRBV4-3|many|.|TRBJ2-5|14
TGCGCCAGCAGCCAAGGGGTAGTCGAAGAGACCCAGTACTTC
CASSQGVVEETQYF
>TRBV20-1|once|.|TRBJ2-7|13
TGCAGTGCTAGAAGTCGGTACTCCTACGAGCAGTACTTC
CSARSRYSYEQYF
>TRBV5-5|few|TRBD1|TRBJ2-7|15
TGTGCCAGCAGCCGTCCGTCCAGGGGGTACTACGAGCAGTACTTC
CASSRPSRGYYEQYF
>TRBV28|many|TRBD2|TRBJ2-2|16
TGTGCCAGCAGTTTAGGGAGGGGCCCGAACACCGGGGAGCTGTTTTTT
CASSLGRGPNTGELFF
>TRBV5-1|many|.|TRBJ2-1|15
TGCGCCAGCAGCTCAGGGATGGCCTCCTACAATGAGCAGTTCTTC
CASSSGMASYNEQFF
>TRBV28|many|TRBD1|TRBJ2-7|16
TGTGCCAGCAGTTCCCGAGGGGACAGGGGGGGTGTCGAGCAGTACTTC
CASSSRGDRGGVEQYF
>TRBV11-2|many|TRBD1|TRBJ1-4|19
TGTGCCAGCAGCTCGATCAGGACAGGGGGCTTAGGGACTAATGAAAAACTGTTTTTT
CASSSIRTGGLGTNEKLFF
>TRBV29-1|many|.|TRBJ2-5|13
TGCAGCGTTGAAAGACAGCCCGAAGAGACCCAGTACTTC
CSVERQPEETQYF
>TRBV5-1|.|.|TRBJ1-2|15
TGCGCCAGCAGCCCCGGGACCAAAGGGAGGTATGGCTACACCTTC
CASSPGTKGRYGYTF
>TRBV7-2|many|.|TRBJ2-3|15
TGTGCCAGCAGCCGAGGTCGCGGGAGCACAGATACGCAGTATTTT
CASSRGRGSTDTQYF
>TRBV5-1|many|TRBD1|TRBJ2-7|15
TGCGCCACCTCAGCCCATCTGGACAGGGTTGGCGAGCAGTACTTC
CATSAHLDRVGEQYF